The TCR beta chain described here comes from a study of type 1 regulatory T cells. Study details: T-allo10 is a Tr1-enriched, alloantigen-specific CD4 T cell product made in vitro.

Germline assignment: CDR1 DFQATT and CDR2 SNEGSKA (reference sequence). The CDR3 totals 15 residues. Trimming took 6 bases from V and 0 from J; bases not matched to a gene: 8. TCRdb redid the calling of the reads with MiXCR, one entry per CDR3 protein. This sample yields about 97,000 distinct CDR3 sequences, of which roughly 28% are seen a single time; 2.2% belongs to the top ten. The sequenced sample consisted of CD4+ T cells, either the whole sample or a sorted fraction (not recorded which). The sequence came from a human donor in good health. This chain connects TRBV20-1 to TRBJ2-3; 8 bases map to TRBD2. CDR3 bases: TGCAGTGCCAGGAGTAGCGGGGTCAGCACAGATACGCAGTATTTT. Translation gives CSARSSGVSTDTQYF.